What follows is one TCR beta chain and its context. The antigen remains unidentified. The PCR contained 60 Vbeta and 13 Jbeta primers. Method: immunoSEQ multiplex PCR; TCRdb's copy keeps in-frame clones and lacks some. The sample has roughly 60,000 clones, around three quarters seen once; the top ten hold approximately 3.5%. This sample is drawn from a study of cytomegalovirus exposure and HLA in healthy donors. The study, taken as a whole, reports: Association with HLA alleles at 0.05 false discovery rate was found for approximately 18,000 TCR beta sequences in a later analysis.

The CDR3 extends over 19 amino acids. The junction had 16 bases not matched to a gene; V was cut back by 5 bases and J by 0 bases. Germline CDR1 and CDR2: SGHAT and FQNNGV. The sequencing sample was made of PBMCs. The gene calls are TRBV11-2 and TRBJ1-3; TRBD1 matches 7 bases. The sequence was collected from a woman in her thirties or forties in good health and CMV-seropositive. The CDR3 loop is CASSDGQVLGRDSGNTIYF. The DNA of the CDR3 is TGTGCCAGCAGCGACGGACAGGTCTTGGGTAGGGACTCTGGAAACACCATATATTTT.